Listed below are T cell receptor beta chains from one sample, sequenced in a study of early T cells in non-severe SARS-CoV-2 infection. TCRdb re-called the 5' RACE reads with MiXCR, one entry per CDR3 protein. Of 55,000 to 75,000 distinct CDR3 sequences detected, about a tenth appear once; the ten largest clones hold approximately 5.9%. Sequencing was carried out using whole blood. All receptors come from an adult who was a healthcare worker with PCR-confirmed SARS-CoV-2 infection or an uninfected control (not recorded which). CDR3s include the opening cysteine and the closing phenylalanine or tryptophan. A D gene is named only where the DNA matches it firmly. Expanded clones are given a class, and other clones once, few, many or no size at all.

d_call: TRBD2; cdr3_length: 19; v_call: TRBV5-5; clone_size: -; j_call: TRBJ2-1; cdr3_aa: CASSLVPGLAGRTYNEQFF; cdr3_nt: TGTGCCAGCAGCTTGGTCCCGGGACTAGCGGGCAGGACCTACAATGAGCAGTTCTTC
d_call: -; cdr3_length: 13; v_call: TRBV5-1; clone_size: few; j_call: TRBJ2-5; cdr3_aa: CASSFFSGETQYF; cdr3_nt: TGCGCCAGCAGCTTCTTCTCTGGAGAGACCCAGTACTTC
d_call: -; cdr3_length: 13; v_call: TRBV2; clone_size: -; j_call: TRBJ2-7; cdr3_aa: CASSDSAEGPQYF; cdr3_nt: TGTGCCAGCAGTGATTCCGCAGAGGGCCCGCAGTACTTC
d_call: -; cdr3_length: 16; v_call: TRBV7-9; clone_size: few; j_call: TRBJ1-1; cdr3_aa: CASSSSLRLGNTEAFF; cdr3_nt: TGTGCCAGCAGCTCTTCCTTGAGGTTGGGGAACACTGAAGCTTTCTTT
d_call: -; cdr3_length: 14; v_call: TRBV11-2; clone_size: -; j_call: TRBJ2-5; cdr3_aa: CASSRRREQETQYF; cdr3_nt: TGTGCCAGCAGCAGGAGGCGGGAACAAGAGACCCAGTACTTC
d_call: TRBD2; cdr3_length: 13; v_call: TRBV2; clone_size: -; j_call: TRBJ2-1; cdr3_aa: CASTGLAGNEQFF; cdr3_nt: TGTGCCAGCACGGGGCTAGCGGGTAATGAGCAGTTCTTC
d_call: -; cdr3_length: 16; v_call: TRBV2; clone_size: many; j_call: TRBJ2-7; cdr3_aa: CASSEEGTLPPYEQYF; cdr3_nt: TGTGCCAGCAGTGAGGAGGGGACCCTCCCGCCCTACGAGCAGTACTTC
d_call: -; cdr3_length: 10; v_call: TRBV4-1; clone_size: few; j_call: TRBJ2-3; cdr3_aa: CASSDGAQYF; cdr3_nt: TGCGCCAGCAGCGATGGAGCGCAGTATTTT
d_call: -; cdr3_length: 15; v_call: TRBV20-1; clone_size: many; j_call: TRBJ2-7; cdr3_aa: CSATVGLRGSYEQYF; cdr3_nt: TGCAGTGCCACCGTTGGTCTTCGGGGTTCCTACGAGCAGTACTTC
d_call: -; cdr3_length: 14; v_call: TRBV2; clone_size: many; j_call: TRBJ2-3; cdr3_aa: CASRSLRSTDTQYF; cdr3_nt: TGTGCCAGCAGGTCCCTACGTAGCACAGATACGCAGTATTTT
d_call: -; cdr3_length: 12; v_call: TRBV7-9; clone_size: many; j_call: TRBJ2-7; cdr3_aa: CASSPDGGRWNF; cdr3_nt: TGTGCCAGCAGCCCAGATGGGGGACGGTGGAACTTC
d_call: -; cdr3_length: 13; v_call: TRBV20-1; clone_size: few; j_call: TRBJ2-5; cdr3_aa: CSAAPGGQETQYF; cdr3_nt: TGCAGTGCAGCCCCCGGGGGCCAAGAGACCCAGTACTTC
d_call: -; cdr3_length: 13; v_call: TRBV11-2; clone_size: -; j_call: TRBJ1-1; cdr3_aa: CASSLGTYTEAFF; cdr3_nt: TGTGCCAGCAGCCTAGGGACTTACACTGAAGCTTTCTTT
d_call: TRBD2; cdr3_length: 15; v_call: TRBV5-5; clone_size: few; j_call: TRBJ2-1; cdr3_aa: CASSLVTSGSREQFF; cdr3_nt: TGTGCCAGCAGCTTGGTGACTAGCGGGAGCCGTGAGCAGTTCTTC
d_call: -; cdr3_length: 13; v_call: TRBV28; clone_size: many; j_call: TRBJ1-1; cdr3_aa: CASESDSYTEAFF; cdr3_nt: TGTGCCAGCGAATCCGACAGCTACACTGAAGCTTTCTTT
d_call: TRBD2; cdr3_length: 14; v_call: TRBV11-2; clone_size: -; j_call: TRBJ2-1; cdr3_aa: CASSFGTSQNEQFF; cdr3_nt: TGTGCCAGCAGCTTCGGGACTAGCCAAAATGAGCAGTTCTTC
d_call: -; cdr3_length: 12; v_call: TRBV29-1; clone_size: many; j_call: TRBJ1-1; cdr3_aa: CSVEAMNTEAFF; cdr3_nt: TGCAGCGTTGAAGCTATGAACACTGAAGCTTTCTTT
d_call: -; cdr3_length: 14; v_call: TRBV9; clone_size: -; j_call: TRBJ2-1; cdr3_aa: CASSNWTEYNEQFF; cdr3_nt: TGTGCCAGCAGCAACTGGACCGAGTACAATGAGCAGTTCTTC
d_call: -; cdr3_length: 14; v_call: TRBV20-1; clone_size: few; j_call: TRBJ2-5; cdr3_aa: CSARDPRREETQYF; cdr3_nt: TGCAGTGCTAGAGATCCCCGGAGGGAAGAGACCCAGTACTTC
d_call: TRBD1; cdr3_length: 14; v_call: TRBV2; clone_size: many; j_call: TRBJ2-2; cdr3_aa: CASSDGTGTGELFF; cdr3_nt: TGTGCCAGCAGCGACGGGACAGGGACCGGGGAGCTGTTTTTT
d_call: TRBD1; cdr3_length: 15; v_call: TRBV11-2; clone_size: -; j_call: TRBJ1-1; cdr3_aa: CASSPRTGRDTEAFF; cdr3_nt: TGTGCCAGCAGCCCACGGACAGGGCGGGACACTGAAGCTTTCTTT
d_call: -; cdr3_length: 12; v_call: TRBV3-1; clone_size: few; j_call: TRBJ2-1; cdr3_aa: CASRILYNEQFF; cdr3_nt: TGTGCCAGCAGAATCTTGTACAATGAGCAGTTCTTC
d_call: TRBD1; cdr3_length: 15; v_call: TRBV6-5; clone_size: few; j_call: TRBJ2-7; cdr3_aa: CASRLYRGQVNEQYF; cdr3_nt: TGTGCCAGCAGGCTTTACAGGGGTCAAGTTAACGAGCAGTACTTC
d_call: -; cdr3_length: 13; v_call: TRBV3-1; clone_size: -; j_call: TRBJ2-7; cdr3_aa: CASSQDIGYEQYF; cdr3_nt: TGTGCCAGCAGCCAAGATATAGGGTACGAGCAGTACTTC
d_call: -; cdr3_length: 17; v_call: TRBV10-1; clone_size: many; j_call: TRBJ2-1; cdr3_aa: CASSEGSPSLNYNEQFF; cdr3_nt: TGCGCCAGCAGTGAGGGGTCGCCTAGCCTAAATTACAATGAGCAGTTCTTC
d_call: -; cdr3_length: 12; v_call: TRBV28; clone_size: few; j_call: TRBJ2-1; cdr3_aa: CASSFSFNEQFF; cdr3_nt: TGTGCCAGCAGTTTCAGTTTTAATGAGCAGTTCTTC
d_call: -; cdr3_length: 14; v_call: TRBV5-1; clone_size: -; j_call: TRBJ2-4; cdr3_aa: CASSGDSLGRAQYF; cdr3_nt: TGCGCCAGCAGCGGGGATTCCCTGGGCAGGGCACAGTACTTC
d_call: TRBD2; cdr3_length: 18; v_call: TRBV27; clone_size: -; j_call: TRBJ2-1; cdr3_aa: CASSRGLAGGISYNEQFF; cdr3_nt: TGTGCCAGCAGTCGTGGACTAGCGGGAGGGATCTCCTACAATGAGCAGTTCTTC
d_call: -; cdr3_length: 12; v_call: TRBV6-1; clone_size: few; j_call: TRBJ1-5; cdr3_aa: CASMADNQPQHF; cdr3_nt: TGTGCCAGCATGGCGGACAATCAGCCCCAGCATTTT
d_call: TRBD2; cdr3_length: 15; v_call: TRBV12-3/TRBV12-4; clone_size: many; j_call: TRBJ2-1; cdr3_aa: CASSLTSGVYNEQFF; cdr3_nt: TGTGCCAGCAGCCTGACTAGCGGGGTTTACAATGAGCAGTTCTTC